A selection of T cell receptor beta chains follows, all from one sample in a study of OX40 agonist ivuxolimab in advanced cancers. Profiling relied on immunoSEQ multiplex PCR, and the TCRdb table lists in-frame clones only, not all of them. The sample records around 70,000 clones, 84% being singletons. This specimen was CD4+ or CD8+ T cells sorted from blood, taken in a trial of the OX40 agonist ivuxolimab. All receptors derive from an adult with an advanced solid tumor such as melanoma, head and neck, liver or kidney cancer. CDR3s leave out the opening cysteine and the closing phenylalanine or tryptophan. Clone size, where shown, is once, few, many, or a class for clones that have expanded.

clone_size	v_call	j_call	cdr3_aa
-	TRBV6-1	TRBJ2-7	ASSGLAGKYEQY
-	TRBV4-1	TRBJ2-2	ASSQDKISYLENTGELF
-	TRBV4-2	TRBJ1-4	ASSPQQGGEKLF
-	TRBV7-9	TRBJ2-7	ASSSSGSLDEQY
-	TRBV30	TRBJ1-1	AGFVPRTHPRVVNTEAF
-	TRBV28	TRBJ2-1	ASSLRVYEQF
-	TRBV6-1	TRBJ2-7	ASRGQGAFYEQY
-	TRBV7-2	TRBJ2-3	ASSSLPGLASDTQY
-	TRBV27	TRBJ2-1	ASRNLAGGRNEQF
-	TRBV19	TRBJ1-5	ASSIEAALRQPQH
-	TRBV7-8	TRBJ2-1	ASSLLGAGGPMKF
-	TRBV9	TRBJ1-3	ASSLFNGNTIY
-	TRBV28	TRBJ2-5	ASSSPGTRGETQY
-	TRBV6-1	TRBJ1-5	ASSARGGQPQH
-	TRBV18	TRBJ2-3	ASSPSWGDSGTDTQY
-	TRBV27	TRBJ1-5	ASSLTDGGQPQH
few	TRBV7-8	TRBJ1-3	ASSPGGWSGNTIY
-	TRBV10-3	TRBJ2-7	AISSTATGREQY
-	TRBV5-6	TRBJ1-4	ASSLRGQGPLNEKLF
-	TRBV19	TRBJ1-6	ASISGGLNSPLH
once	TRBV9	TRBJ2-3	ASSVQVIGGTDTQY
-	TRBV2	TRBJ2-1	ASRETGTSVPNEQF
-	TRBV28	TRBJ2-3	ASSPPDRVTDTQY
once	TRBV7-8	TRBJ2-1	ASSLSQNNEQF
-	TRBV5-8	TRBJ2-3	ASSLVSGASTDTQY
-	TRBV11-2	TRBJ1-1	ASRDDSHTEAF
-	TRBV7-8	TRBJ1-5	ASSLDEQPQPQH
-	TRBV9	TRBJ2-7	ASSVDIGQALGEQY
-	TRBV7-6	TRBJ2-1	ASSYLSSYNEQF
-	TRBV28	TRBJ2-7	ASSPPGTGWYEQY
-	TRBV5-1	TRBJ1-2	ASSLLENYGYT
-	TRBV28	TRBJ1-1	ATTRDKTTNTEAF
-	TRBV28	TRBJ1-5	ASSSMDTVGLGKPQH
-	TRBV6-6	TRBJ1-5	ASSFKTVDNQPQH
-	TRBV18	TRBJ2-1	ASSPMADNEQF